A selection of T cell receptor beta chains follows, all from one sample in a study of blood T cell repertoires in COVID-19. Some clones are missing from TCRdb's copy, which holds only in-frame ones; the method was immunoSEQ multiplex PCR. The sample carries 300,000 to 350,000 clones, around nine tenths recorded once. What was sequenced was PBMCs or T cells enriched from blood (not recorded which). The source is a woman aged 25 to 39 who had been exposed to COVID-19. Both conserved end residues are part of each CDR3.

TRBV7-9 CASSRTEETQYF
TRBV5-6 CASSLQGVYGYTF
TRBV5-1 CASSLAREAEEQYF
TRBV3-1/TRBV3-2 CASSQGLGANYGYTF
TRBV6-1 CASSATGLAGAATYEQYF
TRBV5-1 CASSLGGSSYEQYF
TRBV27 CASSLQGARSGYTF
TRBV30 CAWSTPRSGLAGKETQYF
TRBV2 CASRETGKTYEQYF
TRBV11-3 CASSLRSGGEKLFF
TRBV5-1 CASSLDLGSTDTQYF
TRBV12-5 CASGYTSTGTDTQYF
TRBV9 CASSVGPGSYEQYF
TRBV9 CASSVGRTDTQYF
TRBV7-3 CASSLGRGTGANVLTF
TRBV7-3 CASSLNRNTGELFF
TRBV5-4 CASSLDRVDYGYTF
TRBV28 CASSLTGAQFF
TRBV3-1/TRBV3-2 CASSQEGRGGNTIYF
TRBV27 CASSRLAGGDTQYF
TRBV27 CASTSDRGAPGTTEAFF
TRBV2 CASSADRRLTGELFF
TRBV5-1 CASSFGTDQEKLFF